This T cell receptor (beta chain) was found in a study of cytotoxic CD8 clonotypes in ibrutinib-treated CLL. In the study overall: Across the patients, approximately 10 were relapsed/refractory, roughly 14 treatment-naive and roughly 17 IGHV unmutated.

Assay: immunoSEQ multiplex PCR; the TCRdb copy retains only in-frame clones and omits some. The sample has some 98,000 clones; more than 75% are singletons. The length of the CDR3 is 13 residues. CDR1 and CDR2 from the germline V gene are KGHSH and LQKENI. V shed 3 bases and J shed 9 bases, with 12 bases lying between them. The chain joins TRBV18 to TRBJ2-1; D may be TRBD1 or TRBD2 (5 bases each). This specimen was PBMCs, taken after 12 months of ibrutinib treatment. The sequence came from a human donor with chronic lymphocytic leukemia. This CDR3 reads CASSPRERGEQFF. CDR3 bases: TGTGCCAGCTCACCCAGGGAGAGGGGTGAGCAGTTCTTC.